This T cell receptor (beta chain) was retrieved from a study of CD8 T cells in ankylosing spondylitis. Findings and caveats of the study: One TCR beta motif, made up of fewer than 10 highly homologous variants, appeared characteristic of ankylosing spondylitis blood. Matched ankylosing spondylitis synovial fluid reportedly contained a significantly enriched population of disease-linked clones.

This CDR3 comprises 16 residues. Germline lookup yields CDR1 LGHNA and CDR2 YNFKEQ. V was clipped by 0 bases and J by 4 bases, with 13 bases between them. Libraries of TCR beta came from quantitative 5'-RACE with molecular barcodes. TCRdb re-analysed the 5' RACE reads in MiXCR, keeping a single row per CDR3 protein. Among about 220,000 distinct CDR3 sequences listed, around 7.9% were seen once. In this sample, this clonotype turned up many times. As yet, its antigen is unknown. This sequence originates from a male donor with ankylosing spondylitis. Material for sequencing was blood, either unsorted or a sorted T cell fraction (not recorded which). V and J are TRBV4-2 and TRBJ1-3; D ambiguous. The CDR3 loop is CASSQEIGWRGNTIYF. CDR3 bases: TGTGCCAGCAGCCAAGAGATCGGGTGGAGGGGAAACACCATATATTTT.